Below are 29 T cell receptor beta chains sequenced from a single sample in a study of cytomegalovirus exposure and HLA in healthy donors (dated by TCRdb to 2015 to 2018). Library creation used the immunoSEQ multiplex PCR assay. For the multiplex PCR, a mixture combining 60 forward primers for TCR Vbeta segments and 13 reverse primers for TCR Jbeta segments was used. Entries here come from immuneACCESS through TCRdb and include only in-frame sequences with V and J called. Some clones fail to appear in such tables; in the studies checked, an unresolved V gene covers under half of the shortfall, and the cause of the remainder is unknown. This sample gives roughly 88,000 clones in total; approximately 71% of them show up just once. The top ten constitute 2.5% to 3% of the sample. Material for sequencing was PBMCs. The origin of the receptors is a man over 45 in good health and CMV-seronegative.

The V and J genes are TRBV11-3 and TRBJ1-1, with TRBD1 matching over 7 bases. Germline V gene data show CDR1 as SGHNT and CDR2 as YENEEA. CDR3 length: 17 residues. Trimming at V came to 5 bases and at J to 0 bases, leaving 12 bases not matched to a gene. The CDR3 DNA reads as TGTGCCAGCAGCCCCGGAACAGGGGATACTTTGAACACTGAAGCTTTCTTT. Protein: CASSPGTGDTLNTEAFF.

This clone was picked up a small number of times. The chain employs TRBV6-5 and TRBJ2-3; D is perhaps TRBD2 (7 bases). Trimming cost V 4 bases and J 8 bases, with 13 bases left between them. The CDR3 runs to 13 residues. From germline, CDR1 is MNHEY and CDR2 SVGAGI. The CDR3 DNA reads as TGTGCCAGCAGTTCCGCGGGGGCGCGTACGCAGTATTTT. Translating gives CASSSAGARTQYF.

The V call is TRBV2, the J call TRBJ2-7; D perhaps matches TRBD1 (5 bases). V lost 5 bases to trimming and J lost 7 bases, with 12 bases between them. The germline gives CDR1 SNHLY, CDR2 FYNNEI. The CDR3 has 12 residues. The DNA for the CDR3 is TGTGCCAGCAGTTCACAGGTTTATGAGCAGTACTTC. It encodes CASSSQVYEQYF.

CDR3 residues: CASSPPGGLLYEQYV. The CDR3 DNA reads TGTGCCAGCAGCCCGCCCGGAGGACTTCTCTACGAGCAGTACGTC. The J gene is TRBJ2-7, the V gene TRBV7-8; TRBD2 is a possible D gene (5 bases). Deletions cut 5 bases from V and 3 bases from J, with 17 bases between. Germline V CDR1 and CDR2: SGHVS, FQNEAQ. This CDR3 contains 15 residues.

The J gene is TRBJ2-1, the V gene TRBV4-2; tentatively, D is TRBD2 (5 bases). The ends were cut back, 4 bases at V and 8 bases at J, with 12 bases in the middle. Germline CDR1 is LGHNA and CDR2 is YNFKEQ. The CDR3 runs 13 residues. CDR3 amino acids: CASSPEGRDEQFF. Here the CDR3 DNA reads TGTGCCAGCAGCCCTGAGGGTAGGGATGAGCAGTTCTTC.

The rearrangement links TRBV4-3 to TRBJ2-3, with 10 bases matching TRBD2. The V gene end was trimmed by 0 bases and the J gene end by 2 bases; junction bases not matched to a gene: 5. There are 17 residues in the CDR3. Germline CDR1 and CDR2: LGHNA and YSLEER. The CDR3 DNA follows: TGCGCCAGCAGCCAAGAGAGAGCGGGGGGGCCCACAGATACGCAGTATTTT. Translated, it gives CASSQERAGGPTDTQYF.

This sequence joins TRBV5-1 and TRBJ2-1, with D hard to call. CDR3 length: 14 amino acids. Germline loops: CDR1 SGHRS, CDR2 YFSETQ. V gave up 4 bases and J gave up 6 bases, with 14 bases separating them. CDR3: CASSRSHPTNEQFF. CDR3 DNA: TGCGCCAGCAGCCGGTCGCACCCAACCAATGAGCAGTTCTTC.

The chain uses TRBV7-6 and TRBJ1-5; D call uncertain. The germline CDR1 and CDR2 sequences are SGHVS and FNYEAQ. The germline V and J ends were trimmed by 1 base and 5 bases, with 12 bases remaining between them. The CDR3 covers 15 residues. The CDR3 spells CASSLGGEVDQPQHF. CDR3 DNA sequence: TGTGCCAGCAGCTTAGGTGGGGAGGTCGATCAGCCCCAGCATTTT.

This clone was seen only once. The genes are TRBV29-1 and TRBJ1-2, with 7 bases identical to TRBD1. The V segment lost 6 bases and the J segment 1 base; nucleotides outside the gene matches: 2. CDR3 size: 12 residues. From germline, CDR1 is SQVTM and CDR2 ANQGSEA. CDR3 protein: CSVDRDNYGYTF. CDR3 DNA sequence: TGCAGCGTCGACAGGGATAACTATGGCTACACCTTC. Complete variable domain (other parts from reference TRBV29-1 and TRBJ1-2): SAVISQKPSRDICQRGTSLTIQCQVDSQVTMMFWYRQQPGQSLTLIATANQGSEATYESGFVIDKFPISRPNLTFSTLTVSNMSPEDSSIYLCSVDRDNYGYTFGSGTRLTVV.

This chain joins TRBV9 and TRBJ1-5, with D hard to call. The CDR3 runs 15 residues. Germline CDR1 and CDR2: SGDLS and YYNGEE. V lost 2 bases, J lost 1 base, and 10 bases lay in between. CDR3 sequence: CASSVSPGSNQPQHF. CDR3 coding DNA: TGTGCCAGCAGCGTCTCCCCAGGAAGCAATCAGCCCCAGCATTTT.

The chain couples TRBV18 to TRBJ2-2, with 8 bases identical to TRBD2. The junction had 9 bases not matched to a gene; V was cut back by 3 bases and J by 0 bases. CDR3 length: 18 residues. Germline V gene data show CDR1 as KGHSH and CDR2 as LQKENI. CDR3 amino acids: CASSPQGTTSANTGELFF. CDR3 sequence (DNA): TGTGCCAGCTCACCCCAAGGTACGACTAGCGCGAACACCGGGGAGCTGTTTTTT.

This clone was seen only a few times. This sequence joins TRBV19 and TRBJ2-7; TRBD1 agrees at 9 bases. CDR3 size: 15 residues. The germline gives CDR1 LNHDA, CDR2 SQIVND (reference sequence). Trimming cost V 1 base and J 3 bases; bases outside gene matches: 4. CDR3 in amino acids: CASSIVGTGNYEQYF. The CDR3 coding sequence is TGTGCCAGTAGTATAGTTGGGACAGGGAACTACGAGCAGTACTTC.

The rearrangement uses TRBV21-1 and TRBJ2-2; TRBD1 is the table's D call and was not checked against the DNA. TRBV21-1 corresponds to a pseudogene. CDR3 length: 17 residues. CDR3: CASSPYCGQANTGELFF. CDR3 sequence (DNA): TGTGCCAGCAGCCCCTACTGTGGACAGGCGAACACCGGGGAGCTGTTTTTT.

This chain uses TRBV2 with TRBJ1-1; TRBD1 is a possible D gene (5 bases). Germline V gene lookup returns CDR1 SNHLY and CDR2 FYNNEI. Deletions cut 7 bases from V and 3 bases from J, with 18 bases between. The CDR3 extends over 15 amino acids. The CDR3 sequence is CASNPSWARDTEAFF. DNA for the CDR3: TGTGCCAGCAATCCCAGCTGGGCCAGGGACACTGAAGCTTTCTTT.

This clone was seen only a few times. CDR3 protein: CASSQRTGSSGNTIYF. The CDR3 bases are TGCGCCAGCAGCCAACGTACAGGGAGCTCTGGAAACACCATATATTTT. This sequence joins TRBV4-3 and TRBJ1-3, with D perhaps TRBD1 (6 bases). The V end lost 2 bases, the J end lost 0 bases, and 11 bases lay between the germline ends. Germline CDR1 is LGHNA and CDR2 is YSLEER. The CDR3 loop spans 16 amino acids.

This clone was seen only a few times. This chain links TRBV5-1 with TRBJ2-7, with 7 bases that match TRBD1. Trimming took 3 bases from V and 9 from J; bases not matched to a gene: 12. Germline V gene lookup returns CDR1 SGHRS and CDR2 YFSETQ. The CDR3 length is 14 residues. CDR3 sequence reads: CASSYRDRKFRQYF. The CDR3 nucleotides read TGCGCCAGCAGCTACCGGGACAGAAAATTCAGGCAGTACTTC.

J is TRBJ2-5 and V is TRBV7-2; TRBD2 aligns across 8 bases. This CDR3 is 15 amino acids long. CDR1 and CDR2 (germline): SGHTA, FQGNSA. With 3 bases clipped from V and 3 bases from J, the junction kept 6 bases outside the gene matches. The CDR3 region is CASSLNPAGEETQYF. The CDR3 bases are TGTGCCAGCAGCTTGAATCCAGCGGGGGAAGAGACCCAGTACTTC.

V usage is TRBV6-1 and J usage is TRBJ1-2, with a weak D call TRBD1 (6 bases). Between the trimmed V and J ends, which lost 0 bases and 8 bases, there was a span of 13 bases. Germline CDR1 is MNHNS and CDR2 is SASEGT. The CDR3 spans 14 residues. The CDR3, as DNA: TGTGCCAGCAGTGAAGCTCAGGGGTTGAGAGGCTACACCTTC. It yields the protein CASSEAQGLRGYTF.

The V and J genes are TRBV7-2 and TRBJ1-6; TRBD1 is a possible D gene (6 bases). CDR1 SGHTA and CDR2 FQGNSA come from the germline V gene. The V end lost 5 bases, the J end lost 7 bases, and 18 bases lay between the germline ends. The CDR3 covers 16 residues. The chain's CDR3 is CASSRTAGTVNSPLHF. The CDR3 DNA reads TGTGCCAGCAGCCGGACAGCCGGGACGGTGAATTCACCCCTCCACTTT.

This clone has just a few counts. The chain joins TRBV6-5 to TRBJ1-5; D unclear. From germline, CDR1 is MNHEY and CDR2 SVGAGI. The V end was cut by 6 bases, the J end by 7 bases, with 10 bases between. The CDR3 has 12 residues. The CDR3 nucleotides read TGTGCCAGCAGCGAACTCGGGCAGCCCCAGCATTTT. Translated, it gives CASSELGQPQHF.

The sample holds a few counts of this clone. The chain links TRBV6-5 to TRBJ1-5; a weak D match, TRBD1 (5 bases). CDR3 size: 13 residues. Deletions cut 6 bases from V and 2 bases from J, with 8 bases between. Germline CDR1 reads MNHEY; CDR2 reads SVGAGI. CDR3 region: CASRGRRNQPQHF. The DNA of the CDR3 is TGTGCCAGCAGGGGGCGTCGCAATCAGCCCCAGCATTTT.

The CDR3 region has the DNA TGTGCCAGCAGCGGCCCAGGGGGAAACGAGCAGTACTTC. This translates into CASSGPGGNEQYF. The chain combines TRBV9 with TRBJ2-7, with 7 bases aligning to TRBD1. Germline-derived CDR1 and CDR2 are SGDLS and YYNGEE. CDR3 size: 13 residues. After removal of 3 bases from V and 5 bases from J, the junction contained 5 bases not matched to a gene.

The chain uses TRBV9 and TRBJ1-6; a weak D match, TRBD1 (6 bases). The CDR3 is 16 residues long. The germline gives CDR1 SGDLS, CDR2 YYNGEE. Between the trimmed V and J ends, which lost 4 bases and 0 bases, there was a span of 11 bases. CDR3 residues: CASSPRGRSYNSPLHF. The CDR3 region has the DNA TGTGCCAGCAGCCCCAGGGGACGCTCCTATAATTCACCCCTCCACTTT.

The rearrangement links TRBV4-1 to TRBJ2-5; no clear D gene. The V and J ends lost 0 bases and 2 bases respectively, with 10 bases between them. In germline, CDR1 is MGHRA, CDR2 YSYEKL. The CDR3 is 15 amino acids. CDR3: CASSQDITAQETQYF. In nucleotides, the CDR3 is TGCGCCAGCAGCCAAGATATAACAGCTCAAGAGACCCAGTACTTC.

The genes are TRBV28 and TRBJ2-2, with 7 nucleotides matching TRBD1. The CDR3 runs 16 residues. The V and J ends lost 3 bases and 5 bases, in that order; junction bases with no gene match: 9. In germline, CDR1 is MDHEN, CDR2 SYDVKM. Here the CDR3 reads CASSFRGTDPTGELFF. Written as DNA, the CDR3 is TGTGCCAGCAGTTTTCGAGGGACAGACCCAACCGGGGAGCTGTTTTTT. The full variable domain, completed using reference TRBV28 and TRBJ2-2, is DVKVTQSSRYLVKRTGEKVFLECVQDMDHENMFWYRQDPGLGLRLIYFSYDVKMKEKGDIPEGYSVSREKKERFSLILESASTNQTSMYLCASSFRGTDPTGELFFGEGSRLTVL.

The chain uses TRBV4-3 and TRBJ1-1, with 7 bases fitting TRBD1. Germline V CDR1 and CDR2: LGHNA, YSLEER. The CDR3 is 15 residues long. After removal of 3 bases from V and 0 bases from J, the junction contained 4 bases not matched to a gene. In DNA, the CDR3 is TGCGCCAGCAGCCATTGGGGACAGATGAACACTGAAGCTTTCTTT. Translating it yields CASSHWGQMNTEAFF.

The rearrangement uses TRBV29-1 and TRBJ2-1; TRBD1 might be the D (5 bases). Germline-derived CDR1 and CDR2 are SQVTM and ANQGSEA. The CDR3 sequence is 11 residues long. The V end was cut by 7 bases, the J end by 5 bases, with 9 bases between. The CDR3 DNA reads TGCAGCGGAAAGACAGACAATGAGCAGTTCTTC. Translation gives CSGKTDNEQFF.

The chain has TRBV18 and TRBJ2-5, with D perhaps matching TRBD2 (5 bases). The CDR3 consists of 15 residues. V shed 5 bases and J shed 1 base, with 14 bases lying between them. CDR1 and CDR2 from the germline V gene are KGHSH and LQKENI. CDR3 protein: CASSARGLLQETQYF. CDR3 coding DNA: TGTGCCAGCTCAGCGCGCGGGTTACTCCAAGAGACCCAGTACTTC.

This rearrangement joins TRBV15 to TRBJ2-1; TRBD1 matches at 11 bases. V lost 6 bases to trimming and J lost 4 bases; unmatched junction nucleotides: 2. From germline, CDR1 is LNHNV and CDR2 YYDKDF (reference sequence). CDR3 length: 14 residues. The CDR3 sequence: CATRGTGGYNEQFF. As DNA, the CDR3 is TGTGCCACCAGGGGGACAGGGGGATACAATGAGCAGTTCTTC. The full variable domain, rest sourced from reference TRBV15 and TRBJ2-1, is DAMVIQNPRYQVTQFGKPVTLSCSQTLNHNVMYWYQQKSSQAPKLLFHYYDKDFNNEADTPDNFQSRRPNTSFCFLDIRSPGLGDTAMYLCATRGTGGYNEQFFGPGTRLTVL.